The 13 T cell receptor beta chains reported below all come from one sample, sequenced in a study of T cells after yellow fever vaccination. TCRdb reanalysed the 5' RACE reads using MiXCR and keeps one entry per CDR3 protein. The data contain about 430,000 distinct CDR3 sequences, around 20% of them seen just once; the ten biggest clones take up 15% to 20%. Sequenced material: PBMCs, taken before the yellow fever booster vaccination. These receptors originate from a man aged 18 to 29 who received the YFV17D yellow fever vaccine.

This clonotype occurred a few times. The genes are TRBV4-1 and TRBJ2-2; D unclear. CDR3 size: 14 residues. CDR1 and CDR2 (germline): MGHRA, YSYEKL. The V end was cut by 3 bases, the J end by 7 bases, with 12 bases between. CDR3 in DNA: TGCGCCAGCAGCCAGCTAGAGTCTTACGGGGAGCTGTTTTTT. This translates into CASSQLESYGELFF.

The table lists this clonotype with many counts. This chain links TRBV7-6 with TRBJ2-7; D perhaps matches TRBD1 (5 bases). This CDR3 is 12 amino acids long. Germline lookup yields CDR1 SGHVS and CDR2 FNYEAQ. V gave up 11 bases and J gave up 0 bases, with 11 bases separating them. Here the CDR3 reads CAAGPNSYEQYF. CDR3 nucleotide sequence: TGTGCCGCAGGGCCCAACTCCTACGAGCAGTACTTC. The variable domain in full, with the rest retrieved from reference TRBV7-6 and TRBJ2-7, is GAGVSQSPRYKVTKRGQDVALRCDPISGHVSLYWYRQALGQGPEFLTYFNYEAQQDKSGLPNDRFSAERPEGSISTLTIQRTEQRDSAMYRCAAGPNSYEQYFGPGTRLTVT.

This chain uses TRBV6-1 with TRBJ2-2, with D unclear. Trimming took 2 bases from V and 3 from J, leaving 16 bases between them. Germline V gene data show CDR1 as MNHNS and CDR2 as SASEGT. The CDR3 runs 17 residues. The CDR3: CASSEMSARRHTGELFF. CDR3 nucleotide sequence: TGTGCCAGCAGTGAAATGTCGGCTAGACGACACACCGGGGAGCTGTTTTTT.

The chain is built from TRBV27 and TRBJ1-1, with D unclear. V was shortened by 3 bases and J by 0 bases, with 8 bases between the two germline ends. Looked up from germline, CDR1 is MNHEY and CDR2 is SMNVEV (reference sequence). The CDR3 covers 14 residues. DNA for the CDR3: TGTGCCAGCAGTTTTTTCGGGGTGAACACTGAAGCTTTCTTT. It is translated as CASSFFGVNTEAFF.

This clonotype appeared a few times. The chain couples TRBV7-2 to TRBJ2-5; the D call may be TRBD1 or TRBD2 (6 bases each). Looked up from germline, CDR1 is SGHTA and CDR2 is FQGNSA. Trimming removed 5 bases from V and 3 bases from J, with 13 bases in between. The length of the CDR3 is 14 residues. The CDR3 bases are TGTGCCAGCAGCATAGGGGGGACGGAAGAGACCCAGTACTTC. As protein: CASSIGGTEETQYF.

The V and J genes are TRBV14 and TRBJ2-5; TRBD1 aligns across 8 bases. The junction had 7 bases not matched to a gene; V was cut back by 0 bases and J by 7 bases. The length of the CDR3 is 15 residues. Germline CDR1 reads SGHDN; CDR2 reads FVKESK. The chain's CDR3 is CASSQDHTTGVTQYF. The CDR3 nucleotides are TGTGCCAGCAGCCAAGATCATACGACAGGGGTGACCCAGTACTTC.

CDR3 sequence reads: CASSLGDPGLDRGTDTQYF. In DNA, the CDR3 is TGTGCCAGCAGCTTAGGCGATCCGGGACTAGACAGGGGCACAGATACGCAGTATTTT. The rearrangement joins TRBV7-9 to TRBJ2-3; D possibly corresponds to TRBD2 (8 bases). The V and J ends lost 1 base and 1 base respectively, with 21 bases between them. There are 19 residues in the CDR3. Germline loops: CDR1 SEHNR, CDR2 FQNEAQ (reference sequence).

This clonotype occurred a few times. J is TRBJ1-2 and V is TRBV12-3 or TRBV12-4; TRBD1 matches 9 bases. Trimming cost V 1 base and J 4 bases; bases outside gene matches: 13. The CDR3 contains 18 residues. The CDR3 here is CASSLDPPGQGTRYGYTF. CDR3 nucleotides: TGTGCCAGCAGTTTAGACCCGCCGGGACAGGGTACCCGCTATGGCTACACCTTC.

The chain has TRBV4-3 and TRBJ1-6; D might be TRBD1 (5 bases). The germline V gene has CDR1 LGHNA and CDR2 YSLEER. Trimming left V 0 bases short and J 6 bases short, with 12 bases between. CDR3 size: 16 residues. The DNA for the CDR3 is TGCGCCAGCAGCCAAGAAGGGGATAGGGGTAATTCACCCCTCCACTTT. Protein sequence: CASSQEGDRGNSPLHF.

This clonotype was seen only a few times. This sequence joins TRBV12-3 or TRBV12-4 and TRBJ2-3; TRBD2 is a possible D gene (6 bases). The V and J ends lost 5 bases and 0 bases respectively, with 12 bases between them. The CDR3 covers 15 residues. CDR3 amino acids: CASSPGGRSTDTQYF. Here the CDR3 DNA reads TGTGCCAGCAGTCCCGGGGGAAGGAGCACAGATACGCAGTATTTT.

The sample holds a few counts of this clonotype. The J gene is TRBJ2-1, the V gene TRBV7-6; tentatively, D is TRBD2 (7 bases). The ends were cut back, 5 bases at V and 2 bases at J, with 19 bases in the middle. Germline V gene lookup returns CDR1 SGHVS and CDR2 FNYEAQ. The CDR3 length is 17 residues. The CDR3 bases are TGTGCCAGCAGCGGCGAGGGAGGGACAACCCCCTACAATGAGCAGTTCTTC. Its protein product is CASSGEGGTTPYNEQFF.

The rearrangement links TRBV12-3 or TRBV12-4 to TRBJ2-2; TRBD1 might be the D (5 bases). The CDR3 has 14 amino acids. Trimming cost V 1 base and J 6 bases, with 9 bases left between them. The CDR3 loop reads CASSLGRAPGELFF. The CDR3 DNA is TGTGCCAGCAGTTTAGGCAGGGCGCCCGGGGAGCTGTTTTTT.

This clonotype was seen a few times. The V call is TRBV27, the J call TRBJ2-1; D is ambiguous. The CDR3 is 14 residues long. CDR1 MNHEY and CDR2 SMNVEV come from the germline V gene (reference sequence). The V end was cut by 7 bases, the J end by 4 bases, with 14 bases between. Here the CDR3 reads CASIAYMGYNEQFF. For the CDR3, the DNA is TGTGCCAGCATTGCATACATGGGGTACAATGAGCAGTTCTTC.